What follows are 17 T cell receptor beta chains derived from one specimen sequenced in a study of cytomegalovirus exposure and HLA in healthy donors. The PCR ran on 60 Vbeta and 13 Jbeta primers. Method: immunoSEQ multiplex PCR; TCRdb's copy keeps in-frame clones and lacks some. The table lists roughly 180,000 clones, 82% of them singletons. Material for sequencing was PBMCs. These receptors all stem from a man in his forties in good health and CMV-seronegative.

This sequence joins TRBV4-2 and TRBJ2-3, with TRBD2 matching 10 bases. V trimming: 1 base; J trimming: 5 bases; junction bases outside the gene matches: 9. Germline-derived CDR1 and CDR2 are LGHNA and YNFKEQ. The CDR3 has 17 amino acids. The CDR3 bases are TGTGCCAGCAGCCAAGTAGGAAGCGGGGGGGCCTTAGATACGCAGTATTTT. This encodes CASSQVGSGGALDTQYF.

The chain recombines TRBV7-3 with TRBJ2-3; D unresolved. The germline V gene encodes CDR1 SGHTA and CDR2 FQGTGA. CDR3 length equals 12 residues. V was trimmed by 5 bases and J by 4 bases, leaving 7 bases between them. The chain's CDR3 is CASSPPSDTQYF. CDR3 coding DNA: TGTGCCAGCAGCCCCCCCTCAGATACGCAGTATTTT.

A few counts support this clone. The chain carries TRBV28 and TRBJ1-5; no reliable D call. Germline CDR1 and CDR2: MDHEN and SYDVKM. The CDR3 runs to 16 residues. V was trimmed by 5 bases and J by 2 bases, leaving 16 bases between them. CDR3 region: CASSTLRVWGNQPQHF. CDR3 nucleotide sequence: TGTGCCAGCAGTACATTGAGGGTGTGGGGCAATCAGCCCCAGCATTTT.

This rearrangement joins TRBV14 to TRBJ2-6; 9 nucleotides agree with TRBD1. This CDR3 spans 15 amino acids. Trimming at V came to 7 bases and at J to 2 bases, leaving 3 bases not matched to a gene. Germline lookup yields CDR1 SGHDN and CDR2 FVKESK. Written as DNA, the CDR3 is TGTGCCAGCACGGACAGGGGAACTGGGGCCAACGTCCTGACTTTC. Translated, it gives CASTDRGTGANVLTF.

This chain connects TRBV5-5 to TRBJ1-2; D perhaps matches TRBD1 (5 bases). There are 12 residues in the CDR3. CDR1 and CDR2 from the germline V gene are SGHKS and YYEKEE (reference sequence). Trimming removed 4 bases at V and 7 bases at J, with 11 bases between. The CDR3 reads CASSPEGTGYTF. For the CDR3, the DNA is TGTGCCAGCAGCCCGGAGGGGACTGGCTACACCTTC.

The rearrangement joins TRBV21-1 to TRBJ1-6; the table's D call, TRBD1, was not checked against the DNA. TRBV21-1 is a listed pseudogene. The CDR3 contains 14 residues. This CDR3 is CASSKERQGSPLHF. CDR3 nucleotides: TGTGCCAGCAGCAAAGAGAGGCAGGGCTCACCCCTCCACTTT.

This clone was picked up a small number of times. The chain couples TRBV4-3 to TRBJ1-2; TRBD1 aligns across 8 bases. The CDR3 spans 17 residues. Losses at the gene ends were 3 bases for V and 4 bases for J; bases not matched to a gene: 13. Germline CDR1 LGHNA, CDR2 YSLEER. Here the CDR3 DNA reads TGCGCCAGCAGCCAGGACGAACAGGGGGTAAAGGTCTATGGCTACACCTTC. Its protein product is CASSQDEQGVKVYGYTF.

The V gene is TRBV7-2, the J gene TRBJ1-5, with a possible D match to TRBD1 (6 bases). Looked up from germline, CDR1 is SGHTA and CDR2 is FQGNSA. V lost 5 bases, J lost 0 bases, and 11 bases lay in between. The CDR3 is 15 amino acids. The CDR3 is CASSEWTVSNQPQHF. DNA of the CDR3: TGTGCCAGCAGCGAATGGACAGTTAGCAATCAGCCCCAGCATTTT.

The CDR3 region is CATRRGATDRTPTDTQYF. The CDR3 DNA reads TGTGCCACCCGGCGGGGGGCGACGGACCGGACACCCACAGATACGCAGTATTTT. The V and J genes are TRBV27 and TRBJ2-3; 8 nucleotides match TRBD2. CDR1 MNHEY and CDR2 SMNVEV come from the germline V gene (reference sequence). The ends lost 10 bases at V and 2 bases at J; junction bases unmatched: 20. The CDR3 sequence is 18 residues long.

This chain links TRBV6-1 with TRBJ2-2; 8 bases are a match to TRBD1. The ends lost 6 bases at V and 1 base at J; junction bases unmatched: 7. The CDR3 is 16 residues long. Germline V gene data show CDR1 as MNHNS and CDR2 as SASEGT. The CDR3 DNA sequence: TGTGCCAGCAGAGAACTGGGGACAGGGAACACCGGGGAGCTGTTTTTT. It yields the protein CASRELGTGNTGELFF.

This rearrangement joins TRBV28 to TRBJ1-5, with D perhaps matching TRBD1 (6 bases). The germline gives CDR1 MDHEN, CDR2 SYDVKM. The CDR3 contains 16 residues. V shed 2 bases and J shed 0 bases, with 11 bases lying between them. The CDR3 region has the DNA TGTGCCAGCAGTTTAGCTGGGGGGGCTAGCAATCAGCCCCAGCATTTT. This sequence encodes CASSLAGGASNQPQHF.

The chain carries TRBV7-2 and TRBJ1-1, with D maybe TRBD1 (5 bases). From germline, CDR1 is SGHTA and CDR2 FQGNSA. The CDR3 spans 16 residues. Trimming stripped 4 bases from V and 6 bases from J, with 21 bases between. The CDR3 loop reads CASSSGLRGGASEAFF. The CDR3 coding sequence is TGTGCCAGCAGCTCGGGCCTTAGGGGAGGCGCCTCTGAAGCTTTCTTT.

Comment on this clone: The sample holds other DNA sequences that translate to the same CDR3. The chain uses TRBV5-1 and TRBJ2-5; TRBD2 aligns across 7 bases. The junction had 4 bases not matched to a gene; V was cut back by 4 bases and J by 4 bases. The CDR3 loop spans 13 amino acids. Germline values: CDR1 SGHRS, CDR2 YFSETQ. The CDR3 coding sequence is TGCGCCAGCAGCCTAAGGGAGGGAGAGACCCAGTACTTC. Amino acids: CASSLREGETQYF. Full variable domain (outside the CDR3, taken from reference TRBV5-1 and TRBJ2-5): KAGVTQTPRYLIKTRGQQVTLSCSPISGHRSVSWYQQTPGQGLQFLFEYFSETQRNKGNFPGRFSGRQFSNSRSEMNVSTLELGDSALYLCASSLREGETQYFGPGTRLLVL.

This clone was counted a single time. The rearrangement joins TRBV29-1 to TRBJ2-5, with D possibly matching TRBD1 (5 bases). V was trimmed by 3 bases and J by 2 bases, leaving 19 bases between them. The CDR3 covers 16 residues. In germline, CDR1 is SQVTM, CDR2 ANQGSEA. The CDR3 protein is CSVDRGALVYQETQYF. CDR3 DNA sequence: TGCAGCGTTGATCGTGGGGCCTTGGTTTATCAAGAGACCCAGTACTTC. The full variable domain, in which reference TRBV29-1 and TRBJ2-5 provide the parts outside the CDR3, is SAVISQKPSRDICQRGTSLTIQCQVDSQVTMMFWYRQQPGQSLTLIATANQGSEATYESGFVIDKFPISRPNLTFSTLTVSNMSPEDSSIYLCSVDRGALVYQETQYFGPGTRLLVL.

The chain's CDR3 is CASSVQSREVTGELFF. DNA for the CDR3: TGTGCCAGCAGCGTACAATCCAGGGAAGTCACCGGGGAGCTGTTTTTT. The chain recombines TRBV9 with TRBJ2-2; possibly TRBD1 for D (5 bases). The CDR3 consists of 16 residues. V was cut by 1 base and J by 4 bases, with 14 bases left in between. Germline-derived CDR1 and CDR2 are SGDLS and YYNGEE.

The rearrangement links TRBV2 to TRBJ1-5; weak D call: TRBD1 (6 bases). The CDR3 is 15 residues long. CDR1 and CDR2 from the germline V gene are SNHLY and FYNNEI. Trimming took off 6 bases at V and 1 base at J, with 13 bases between the two ends. CDR3 in DNA: TGTGCCAGCAGGTCCGGGGGGCTGAGCAATCAGCCCCAGCATTTT. As protein: CASRSGGLSNQPQHF. The full variable domain, rest sourced from reference TRBV2 and TRBJ1-5, is EPEVTQTPSHQVTQMGQEVILRCVPISNHLYFYWYRQILGQKVEFLVSFYNNEISEKSEIFDDQFSVERPDGSNFTLKIRSTKLEDSAMYFCASRSGGLSNQPQHFGDGTRLSIL.

This chain links TRBV7-2 with TRBJ1-4; D remains ambiguous. The germline V and J ends were trimmed by 2 bases and 3 bases, with 10 bases remaining between them. Germline V gene lookup returns CDR1 SGHTA and CDR2 FQGNSA. This CDR3 is 15 amino acids long. The CDR3 nucleotides read TGTGCCAGCAGCTTACAAGGAGGTTCTAATGAAAAACTGTTTTTT. Protein: CASSLQGGSNEKLFF.